This T cell receptor (beta chain) appears in the sequencing data of a study of CD8+CD57+ T cells in acquired aplastic anemia. Study as a whole: Sorted CD4+ and CD8+ cells gave a mean 3.2 ug DNA, range about 0.19 to 27.4 ug. Overall study findings and caveats: The study identified more than 25 CD8+ CDR3 sequences shared by patients and controls. Patients and controls had CD8+ Simpson's diversity values that were not significantly distinct.

Note on this clonotype: Its antigen remains unidentified.

Patients selected for sequencing had displayed CD8+CD57+ cell expansion by flow cytometry. Patients had undergone no therapy by the time their blood was sampled. Germline values: CDR1 LNHNV, CDR2 YYDKDF (reference sequence). The CDR3 runs to 14 residues. The germline V and J ends were trimmed by 4 bases and 5 bases, with 11 bases remaining between them. The study profiled TCR beta VDJ and CDR3 using genomic DNA as template. TCRdb fed the reads into MiXCR, producing one record per CDR3 protein. The sample lists some 180,000 distinct CDR3 sequences; around 60% were seen once. The sample consisted of sorted CD4+, CD8+, or CD8+CD57+ T cells (not recorded which) from PBMCs. The rearrangement links TRBV15 to TRBJ2-2; D ambiguous. The receptor's source is a human donor with aplastic anemia. The CDR3: CATSTRTETGELFF. The CDR3 DNA is TGTGCCACCAGCACAAGGACGGAAACCGGGGAGCTGTTTTTT.